This T cell receptor beta chain is drawn from a study of cytomegalovirus exposure and HLA in healthy donors. Whole-study findings and limits: The authors confirmed in vitro that three CMV-associated chains were specific for CMV antigens. In an earlier analysis, about 87% or about 30%: the productive usage of most TCR beta V segments. When analyzed later, a missense DCLRE1C variant was found to be linked to TCR beta V- and J-gene trimming. Clonal expansion, a later analysis showed, was greater in HLA-associated TCR beta chains than in equally common others.

Germline assignment: CDR1 LNHDA and CDR2 SQIVND (reference sequence). The CDR3 has 14 residues. Trimming took off 6 bases at V and 6 bases at J, with 14 bases between the two ends. Details on this clone: Its matching antigen is unknown.

It was with 60 Vbeta and 13 Jbeta primers that the PCR ran. The assay was immunoSEQ multiplex PCR, and TCRdb's table has in-frame clones only and misses some. The sample lists around 150,000 clones, roughly three quarters occurring once. Sample: PBMCs. V gene TRBV19 combines with J gene TRBJ2-2; D is possibly TRBD2 (6 bases). This receptor was obtained from a man aged 35 to 55 in good health and CMV-seronegative. CDR3 region: CASRHEWGAGELFF. CDR3 bases: TGTGCCAGTAGACACGAGTGGGGGGCCGGGGAGCTGTTTTTT.